What follows are 28 T cell receptor beta chains derived from one specimen sequenced in a study of shared clonotypes between healthy human individuals. The table came from immunoSEQ multiplex PCR; TCRdb's copy has only in-frame clones and leaves some out. The sample carries about 520,000 clones, roughly 80% recorded once. Sequencing input: PBMCs. The receptor set was obtained from a woman between 35 and 50 years old in good health. Some clones in this sample may be carry-over from other donors' samples.

The V and J genes are TRBV7-9 and TRBJ2-1, with D perhaps TRBD2 (6 bases). Per germline, CDR1 SEHNR and CDR2 FQNEAQ (reference sequence). The CDR3 covers 17 residues. Trimming shortened V by 3 bases and J by 4 bases, and 19 bases separated the two germline ends. The CDR3 is CASSFPRVGTGYNEQFF. The CDR3 DNA follows: TGTGCCAGCAGCTTTCCCAGGGTCGGGACTGGGTACAATGAGCAGTTCTTC.

This rearrangement joins TRBV5-4 to TRBJ2-2, with 8 bases matching TRBD1. Germline V lookup: CDR1 SGHNT, CDR2 YYREEE (reference sequence). This CDR3 contains 16 residues. With V trimmed by 4 bases and J by 1 base, 6 bases remained unmatched. CDR3 loop: CASSPPGTGNTGELFF. The CDR3 DNA sequence: TGTGCCAGCAGCCCCCCCGGGACAGGGAACACCGGGGAGCTGTTTTTT.

In the case of this clone: Only one base separates this from a far larger clonotype, so it likely reflects a read error. The rearrangement uses TRBV30 and TRBJ2-7; 8 bases are shared with TRBD2. The CDR3 extends over 14 amino acids. The germline V gene encodes CDR1 GTSNPN and CDR2 SVGIG (reference sequence). In DNA, the CDR3 is TGTGCCTGGAGGGAGCGGGAGTGGCGATACGAGCAGCACTTC. This gives the protein CAWREREWRYEQHF.

The chain has TRBV7-2 and TRBJ2-3; D might be TRBD2 (5 bases). The length of the CDR3 is 17 residues. Germline lookup yields CDR1 SGHTA and CDR2 FQGNSA. V was shortened by 4 bases and J by 0 bases, with 17 bases between the two germline ends. CDR3 nucleotide sequence: TGTGCCAGCAGCTCCGCTAGCACCTTCCCTAGCACAGATACGCAGTATTTT. It specifies CASSSASTFPSTDTQYF.

This CDR3 is CASSPGTSQETQYF. The DNA for the CDR3 is TGTGCCAGCTCCCCCGGAACTAGCCAGGAGACCCAGTACTTC. The rearrangement links TRBV18 to TRBJ2-7; perhaps TRBD2 as D (6 bases). The end of the DNA aligns better with TRBJ2-5, so the J call may be wrong. Per germline, CDR1 KGHSH and CDR2 LQKENI. The CDR3 runs 14 residues.

This sequence joins TRBV4-1 and TRBJ2-5; the D gene is possibly TRBD1 (7 bases). The germline V gene has CDR1 MGHRA and CDR2 YSYEKL. The length of the CDR3 is 16 residues. V lost 4 bases and J lost 5, with 20 bases in between. This CDR3 reads CASSLQGQRAGETQYF. CDR3 sequence (DNA): TGCGCCAGCAGCCTCCAGGGACAGCGGGCAGGGGAGACCCAGTACTTC.

Ten or more counts support this clone. The rearrangement uses TRBV7-3 and TRBJ2-2, with 7 positions matching TRBD2. V was clipped by 6 bases and J by 7 bases; unmatched bases: 8. The germline gives CDR1 SGHTA, CDR2 FQGTGA. The CDR3 spans 14 residues. The CDR3 reads CASSPLASGGELFF. For the CDR3, the DNA is TGTGCCAGCAGTCCACTAGCGAGCGGCGGGGAGCTGTTTTTT.

Worth noting for this clone: A far larger clone lies a single base away; this is likely a read error. V is TRBV4-1 and J is TRBJ1-2; TRBD1 matches at 10 bases. This CDR3 comprises 16 residues. CDR1 and CDR2 from the germline V gene are MGHRA and YSYEKL. The CDR3 loop is CASNQPGTGVNYGYTF. As DNA, the CDR3 is TGCGCCAGCAACCAACCCGGGACAGGGGTCAACTATGGCTACACCTTC.

This clone has at least ten counts. The chain uses TRBV2 and TRBJ1-1, with TRBD1 matching 8 bases. This CDR3 has 14 residues. Germline V lookup: CDR1 SNHLY, CDR2 FYNNEI. V trimming: 4 bases; J trimming: 8 bases; junction bases outside the gene matches: 9. CDR3 bases: TGTGCCAGCAGTGGATGGGAGGGACAGGTCGAAGCTTTCTTT. This encodes CASSGWEGQVEAFF.

Comment on this clone: A far more abundant clone sits one base away, making this likely a read error. The chain couples TRBV28 to TRBJ2-3; D is unresolved. The V and J ends lost 2 bases and 3 bases respectively, with 6 bases between them. The germline gives CDR1 MDHEN, CDR2 SYDVKM. This CDR3 contains 13 residues. CDR3 in DNA: TGTGCCAGCAGTTTAGAGTTGACAGATACGCAGTATTTT. This codes for CASSLELTDTQYF.

J is TRBJ2-5 and V is TRBV29-1; D not certain. The germline V gene encodes CDR1 SQVTM and CDR2 ANQGSEA. V was pared by 0 bases and J by 6 bases, with 14 bases between. The CDR3 spans 14 residues. This CDR3 reads CSVEDRRTGKTQYF. CDR3 sequence (DNA): TGCAGCGTTGAAGATCGGCGCACGGGCAAGACCCAGTACTTC.

The genes are TRBV29-1 and TRBJ1-2; no firm D call. The germline V gene has CDR1 SQVTM and CDR2 ANQGSEA. Trimming took 8 bases from V and 4 from J, leaving 11 bases between them. This CDR3 has 11 residues. CDR3 DNA sequence: TGCAGCTCCGGAGGAGGCTATGGCTACACCTTC. Its translation: CSSGGGYGYTF. Looking up the rest from reference TRBV29-1 and TRBJ1-2 gives the full variable domain: SAVISQKPSRDICQRGTSLTIQCQVDSQVTMMFWYRQQPGQSLTLIATANQGSEATYESGFVIDKFPISRPNLTFSTLTVSNMSPEDSSIYLCSSGGGYGYTFGSGTRLTVV.

The chain has TRBV7-9 and TRBJ2-1, with 8 bases that match TRBD2. The germline CDR1 and CDR2 sequences are SEHNR and FQNEAQ (reference sequence). V shed 5 bases and J 6 bases; nucleotides not matched to a gene: 12. CDR3 length: 16 residues. The DNA of the CDR3 is TGTGCCAGCAGCACCGAGGGGTTAGCGGGAAGCAATGAGCAGTTCTTC. Protein sequence: CASSTEGLAGSNEQFF. Filled out from reference TRBV7-9 and TRBJ2-1, the complete variable domain reads DTGVSQNPRHKITKRGQNVTFRCDPISEHNRLYWYRQTLGQGPEFLTYFQNEAQLEKSRLLSDRFSAERPKGSFSTLEIQRTEQGDSAMYLCASSTEGLAGSNEQFFGPGTRLTVL.

This chain joins TRBV15 and TRBJ1-2; the D gene is possibly TRBD1 (5 bases). From germline, CDR1 is LNHNV and CDR2 YYDKDF (reference sequence). This CDR3 spans 16 amino acids. The V gene lost 3 bases and the J gene lost 0 bases, with 14 bases spanning the gap. CDR3 residues: CATSRRTGVANYGYTF. CDR3 DNA: TGTGCCACCAGCAGGAGAACAGGAGTAGCTAACTATGGCTACACCTTC. Complete variable domain (other parts from reference TRBV15 and TRBJ1-2): DAMVIQNPRYQVTQFGKPVTLSCSQTLNHNVMYWYQQKSSQAPKLLFHYYDKDFNNEADTPDNFQSRRPNTSFCFLDIRSPGLGDTAMYLCATSRRTGVANYGYTFGSGTRLTVV.

The rearrangement links TRBV14 to TRBJ1-2; the D gene is possibly TRBD1 (5 bases). Trimming took off 5 bases at V and 8 bases at J, with 21 bases between the two ends. The germline CDR1 and CDR2 sequences are SGHDN and FVKESK. There are 15 residues in the CDR3. The CDR3 is CASSFRGTDVDGYTF. The DNA for the CDR3 is TGTGCCAGCAGCTTTCGCGGGACCGACGTCGACGGCTACACCTTC.

V and J are TRBV28 and TRBJ2-7, with D possibly matching TRBD2 (5 bases). The CDR3 is 14 amino acids. V lost 6 bases to trimming and J lost 2 bases, with 14 bases between them. CDR1 is MDHEN and CDR2 is SYDVKM in the germline V gene. The CDR3 DNA reads as TGTGCCAGCAGCCCCACTAGAGGACCCTACGAGCAGTACTTC. Translating gives CASSPTRGPYEQYF.

As to this clone: A far larger clone is a single base away, which makes a read error likely. This sample also contains other DNA sequences that code for the same CDR3. The V and J genes are TRBV5-4 and TRBJ1-3; 7 bases match TRBD1. Germline V gene lookup returns CDR1 SGHNT and CDR2 YYREEE (reference sequence). The CDR3 covers 15 residues. The V gene end was trimmed by 4 bases and the J gene end by 0 bases; junction bases not matched to a gene: 4. CDR3 loop: CASSLAGGSGNTIYF. CDR3 in DNA: TGTGCCAGCAGCCTGGCAGGGGGCTCTGGAAACACCATATATTTT.

This chain uses TRBV2 with TRBJ2-1; possible D gene TRBD2, 5 bases. Looked up from germline, CDR1 is SNHLY and CDR2 is FYNNEI. This CDR3 spans 13 amino acids. V was trimmed by 7 bases and J by 7 bases, leaving 14 bases between them. Here the CDR3 reads CASKWRVGNEQFF. The DNA of the CDR3 is TGTGCCAGCAAATGGCGGGTCGGGAATGAGCAGTTCTTC.

The CDR3 coding sequence is TGTGCCAGCAGTTTAAATGGGGGGATCAACTATGGCTACACCTTC. Amino acids: CASSLNGGINYGYTF. V is TRBV28 and J is TRBJ1-2; TRBD1 is a possible D gene (5 bases). V was clipped by 2 bases and J by 2 bases, with 12 bases between them. The germline V gene encodes CDR1 MDHEN and CDR2 SYDVKM. The CDR3 sequence is 15 residues long.

A remark on this clone: A far larger clone is just one base off, so this is likely a read error. The V and J genes are TRBV30 and TRBJ2-3; D unresolved. V lost 5 bases, J lost 3 bases, and 18 bases lay in between. Germline V gene data show CDR1 as GTSNPN and CDR2 as SVGIG (reference sequence). This CDR3 spans 15 amino acids. The CDR3 bases are TGTGCCTGGGGTCGGGTGGGAAGAGGAACAGATACGCAGTATTTT. Translating it yields CAWGRVGRGTDTQYF.

This rearrangement joins TRBV28 to TRBJ2-1; the D is unclear. There are 15 residues in the CDR3. The V end lost 6 bases, the J end lost 0 bases, and 12 bases lay between the germline ends. Germline-derived CDR1 and CDR2 are MDHEN and SYDVKM. CDR3 protein: CASSEGRYSYNEQFF. For the CDR3, the DNA is TGTGCCAGCAGCGAAGGGCGCTACTCCTACAATGAGCAGTTCTTC.

This clone has a single count. V gene TRBV5-4 combines with J gene TRBJ2-2; 8 bases fit TRBD1. The germline V gene has CDR1 SGHNT and CDR2 YYREEE (reference sequence). The CDR3 is 15 residues long. Unmatched junction bases numbered 7, after V lost 5 bases and J lost 4 bases. The CDR3 loop is CASRSGGAVTGELFF. CDR3 nucleotide sequence: TGTGCCAGCAGATCAGGGGGCGCGGTCACCGGGGAGCTGTTTTTT.

This clone was counted a few times. The V and J genes are TRBV7-2 and TRBJ2-3, with no clear D. CDR1 and CDR2 (germline): SGHTA, FQGNSA. The V end was cut by 1 base, the J end by 6 bases, with 8 bases between. This CDR3 region has 13 residues. As DNA, the CDR3 is TGTGCCAGCAGCTTAGGACCGAAGGATACGCAGTATTTT. It is translated as CASSLGPKDTQYF.

This clone was detected only once. This chain links TRBV29-1 with TRBJ2-3; 7 positions match TRBD1. Germline CDR1 SQVTM, CDR2 ANQGSEA. J gave up 6 bases and V 3 bases, and 9 bases lay outside the gene matches. The CDR3 has 14 amino acids. This chain's CDR3 is CSVEDRQGVDTQYF. The CDR3 DNA reads TGCAGCGTTGAGGACCGACAGGGTGTCGATACGCAGTATTTT.

V is TRBV19 and J is TRBJ2-7; tentative D call: TRBD2 (6 bases). The CDR3 is 14 residues long. V lost 5 bases and J lost 6, with 17 bases in between. Per the germline V gene, CDR1 is LNHDA and CDR2 is SQIVND (reference sequence). CDR3 in amino acids: CASSFPGLPTEQYF. The CDR3 DNA sequence: TGTGCCAGTAGTTTTCCGGGACTGCCAACCGAGCAGTACTTC. Looking up the rest from reference TRBV19 and TRBJ2-7 gives the full variable domain: DGGITQSPKYLFRKEGQNVTLSCEQNLNHDAMYWYRQDPGQGLRLIYYSQIVNDFQKGDIAEGYSVSREKKESFPLTVTSAQKNPTAFYLCASSFPGLPTEQYFGPGTRLTVT.

This clone was seen a single time. This chain uses TRBV4-3 with TRBJ2-5; perhaps TRBD2 as D (5 bases). V was clipped by 1 base and J by 2 bases, with 8 bases between them. CDR3 length: 14 residues. Per the germline V gene, CDR1 is LGHNA and CDR2 is YSLEER. CDR3 sequence (DNA): TGCGCCAGCAGCCAAGGGACGGGGCAAGAGACCCAGTACTTC. As protein: CASSQGTGQETQYF.

This clone was counted a few times. The chain couples TRBV7-3 to TRBJ2-1; D gene unclear. Trimming cost V 1 base and J 8 bases, with 9 bases left between them. Germline V gene lookup returns CDR1 SGHTA and CDR2 FQGTGA. The CDR3 sequence is 13 residues long. The CDR3 sequence is CASSLKVGHEQFF. CDR3 DNA sequence: TGTGCCAGCAGCTTAAAGGTTGGGCATGAGCAGTTCTTC. The full variable domain, rest sourced from reference TRBV7-3 and TRBJ2-1, is GAGVSQTPSNKVTEKGKYVELRCDPISGHTALYWYRQSLGQGPEFLIYFQGTGAADDSGLPNDRFFAVRPEGSVSTLKIQRTERGDSAVYLCASSLKVGHEQFFGPGTRLTVL.

J is TRBJ2-1 and V is TRBV5-1, with unresolved D. The CDR3 consists of 14 residues. The germline gives CDR1 SGHRS, CDR2 YFSETQ. V gave up 0 bases and J gave up 6 bases, with 10 bases separating them. CDR3 loop: CASSLGAESNEQFF. CDR3 nucleotide sequence: TGCGCCAGCAGCTTGGGGGCAGAAAGCAATGAGCAGTTCTTC.